One sample yielded the 18 T cell receptor beta chains listed below, sequenced in a study of long-term antiretroviral therapy in people with HIV. Version v3.0 of the immunoSEQ assay was performed at survey level. Data came from immunoSEQ multiplex PCR; TCRdb stores just in-frame clones and leaves some out. The profile shows about 19,000 clones, 76% of them singletons. The sample consisted of unsorted PBMCs, taken 0.5 years before starting antiretroviral therapy. These receptors were obtained from a woman aged 45-65 years with HIV.

The sample holds a few counts of this clone. Distinct nucleotide sequences in the sample also encode this CDR3. This rearrangement joins TRBV6-5 to TRBJ1-1, with D unresolved. This CDR3 is 12 amino acids long. Trimming removed 2 bases from V and 4 bases from J, with 5 bases in between. Germline loops: CDR1 MNHEY, CDR2 SVGAGI. The CDR3: CASSYGGTEAFF. The DNA for the CDR3 is TGTGCCAGCAGTTACGGCGGCACTGAAGCTTTCTTT.

The chain links TRBV5-1 to TRBJ2-3; 9 bases line up with TRBD2. The CDR3 is made up of 15 amino acids. V lost 2 bases to trimming and J lost 5 bases; unmatched junction nucleotides: 6. Germline V gives CDR1 SGHRS, CDR2 YFSETQ. The CDR3 here is CASSFISGGGDTQYF. CDR3 nucleotide sequence: TGCGCCAGCAGCTTTATTAGCGGGGGCGGAGATACGCAGTATTTT.

The V call is TRBV7-9, the J call TRBJ2-3; D gene ambiguous. Germline-derived CDR1 and CDR2 are SEHNR and FQNEAQ (reference sequence). The CDR3 totals 14 residues. V lost 1 base to trimming and J lost 5 bases, with 10 bases between them. CDR3 residues: CASSLGLAGDTQYF. The CDR3, as DNA: TGTGCCAGCAGCTTAGGTTTGGCCGGAGATACGCAGTATTTT.

This clone came up a few times. The V call is TRBV6-5, the J call TRBJ1-2; D not resolved. The CDR3 is 14 residues long. From germline, CDR1 is MNHEY and CDR2 SVGAGI. The V gene lost 6 bases and the J gene lost 5 bases, with 16 bases spanning the gap. CDR3 nucleotide sequence: TGTGCCAGCAGAGCGGATAAAACAACATATGGCTACACCTTC. This codes for CASRADKTTYGYTF.

The genes are TRBV18 and TRBJ2-1, with a possible D match to TRBD2 (5 bases). The CDR3 totals 13 residues. Germline CDR1 is KGHSH and CDR2 is LQKENI. The V gene lost 8 bases and the J gene lost 7 bases, with 15 bases spanning the gap. CDR3: CASHGVFINEQFF. In DNA, the CDR3 is TGTGCCAGCCACGGGGTCTTTATTAATGAGCAGTTCTTC. Full variable domain (rest looked up from reference TRBV18 and TRBJ2-1): NAGVMQNPRHLVRRRGQEARLRCSPMKGHSHVYWYRQLPEEGLKFMVYLQKENIIDESGMPKERFSAEFPKEGPSILRIQQVVRGDSAAYFCASHGVFINEQFFGPGTRLTVL.

The J gene is TRBJ1-5, the V gene TRBV6-5; 9 nucleotides line up with TRBD1. The junction had 7 bases not matched to a gene; V was cut back by 9 bases and J by 4 bases. CDR1 and CDR2 from the germline V gene are MNHEY and SVGAGI. There are 14 residues in the CDR3. The CDR3 nucleotides are TGTGCCAGTTGGACAGGGGTAGGGAATCAGCCCCAGCATTTT. Amino acid sequence: CASWTGVGNQPQHF.

J is TRBJ2-2 and V is TRBV2, with TRBD1 as a possible D gene (5 bases). The V and J ends lost 8 bases and 1 base respectively, with 23 bases between them. CDR3 length equals 18 residues. Germline V gene sequence: CDR1 SNHLY, CDR2 FYNNEI. The CDR3 loop is CASGQGFHDQKNTGELFF. As DNA, the CDR3 is TGTGCCAGCGGGCAGGGTTTCCACGACCAAAAGAACACCGGGGAGCTGTTTTTT.

This sequence joins TRBV5-4 and TRBJ2-7, with D perhaps TRBD2 (5 bases). Germline CDR1 and CDR2: SGHNT and YYREEE (reference sequence). The CDR3 spans 14 residues. Trimming stripped 4 bases from V and 0 bases from J, with 11 bases between. The CDR3 sequence is CASSADYDSYEQYF. The DNA for the CDR3 is TGTGCCAGCAGCGCCGACTACGACTCCTACGAGCAGTACTTC.

The CDR3 DNA reads as TGTGCCAGCAGTTTCGGACAGATAGCTGAAGCTTTCTTT. Translation: CASSFGQIAEAFF. V is TRBV27 and J is TRBJ1-1; a weak D match, TRBD1 (6 bases). V was cut by 3 bases and J by 6 bases, with 11 bases left in between. Germline V gene lookup returns CDR1 MNHEY and CDR2 SMNVEV (reference sequence). The CDR3 covers 13 residues.

V is TRBV28 and J is TRBJ2-2; D may be TRBD1 (6 bases). From germline, CDR1 is MDHEN and CDR2 SYDVKM. With 8 bases removed from V and 5 bases from J, the gap between germline ends came to 21 bases. The CDR3 contains 16 residues. The CDR3 sequence: CASLFVGQGITGELFF. DNA for the CDR3: TGTGCCAGCCTCTTTGTGGGGCAGGGGATTACCGGGGAGCTGTTTTTT.

This sequence joins TRBV5-5 and TRBJ1-5; tentatively, D is TRBD1 (6 bases). The germline V and J ends were trimmed by 0 bases and 6 bases, with 16 bases remaining between them. The CDR3 covers 16 residues. Germline V gene data show CDR1 as SGHKS and CDR2 as YYEKEE (reference sequence). As DNA, the CDR3 is TGTGCCAGCAGCTTGGAGCCGGGGGCGCGGGTTCAGCCCCAGCATTTT. This translates into CASSLEPGARVQPQHF.

V is TRBV2 and J is TRBJ1-5; D is possibly TRBD1 (6 bases). V was cut by 2 bases and J by 7 bases, with 18 bases left in between. Germline V gives CDR1 SNHLY, CDR2 FYNNEI. CDR3 length: 16 amino acids. The CDR3 loop is CASSEFLPGEYQPQHF. Written as DNA, the CDR3 is TGTGCCAGCAGTGAATTCCTTCCAGGGGAGTACCAGCCCCAGCATTTT. Based on the CDR3 plus reference TRBV2 and TRBJ1-5, the full variable domain is EPEVTQTPSHQVTQMGQEVILRCVPISNHLYFYWYRQILGQKVEFLVSFYNNEISEKSEIFDDQFSVERPDGSNFTLKIRSTKLEDSAMYFCASSEFLPGEYQPQHFGDGTRLSIL.

The chain links TRBV29-1 to TRBJ2-1, with 8 bases aligning to TRBD2. The CDR3 is made up of 16 amino acids. Germline trimming cut 3 bases from V and 8 bases from J; bases unmatched to any gene: 15. Germline CDR1 reads SQVTM; CDR2 reads ANQGSEA. For the CDR3, the DNA is TGCAGCGTTGATGCCGCGGTGATAGCGGGGAACGATGAGCAGTTCTTC. Protein product: CSVDAAVIAGNDEQFF.

The chain links TRBV11-2 to TRBJ1-6; D not resolved. From germline, CDR1 is SGHAT and CDR2 FQNNGV. Trimming cost V 2 bases and J 6 bases, with 20 bases left between them. The CDR3 runs 18 residues. CDR3 DNA sequence: TGTGCCAGCAGCTTAACAAGCCCCGGACTTGAAATTAATTCACCCCTCCACTTT. Protein: CASSLTSPGLEINSPLHF.

This chain links TRBV6-5 with TRBJ1-2; 9 positions agree with TRBD1. The CDR3 spans 15 residues. The germline V gene has CDR1 MNHEY and CDR2 SVGAGI. V trimming: 6 bases; J trimming: 2 bases; junction bases outside the gene matches: 7. This chain's CDR3 is CASRPPGQGNYGYTF. The CDR3 bases are TGTGCCAGCAGACCGCCGGGACAGGGAAACTATGGCTACACCTTC.

The chain employs TRBV27 and TRBJ1-4, with 8 bases matching TRBD1. The ends lost 6 bases at V and 5 bases at J; junction bases unmatched: 8. This CDR3 contains 15 residues. The germline gives CDR1 MNHEY, CDR2 SMNVEV (reference sequence). The CDR3 DNA reads TGTGCCAGCAGCAGGACAGGGCAACAAAATGAAAAACTGTTTTTT. Residues: CASSRTGQQNEKLFF.

This chain uses TRBV4-1 with TRBJ1-3; D not resolved. CDR1 is MGHRA, CDR2 YSYEKL, per germline. The CDR3 runs 13 residues. V lost 2 bases to trimming and J lost 4 bases, with 6 bases between them. The CDR3 is CASSQPAGNTIYF. As DNA, the CDR3 is TGCGCCAGCAGCCAACCCGCCGGAAACACCATATATTTT.

DNA for the CDR3: TGTGCCAGTACCACCGGGACCCGGGGGAATTCACCCCTCCACTTT. Translating gives CASTTGTRGNSPLHF. The V and J genes are TRBV19 and TRBJ1-6; a possible D gene is TRBD1 (5 bases). V was cut by 7 bases and J by 7 bases, with 17 bases left in between. The CDR3 runs 15 residues. Germline CDR1 and CDR2: LNHDA and SQIVND (reference sequence).